A single sample gave rise to the 10 T cell receptor beta chains below, sequenced in a study of PD-1 blockade in mismatch repair-deficient tumors. Only in-frame clones appear in the TCRdb table, and some are missing; sequencing was by immunoSEQ multiplex PCR. The table records roughly 48,000 clones, over 75% of them present only once. The source was PBMCs, collected before pembrolizumab treatment. These receptor sequences come from an adult with mismatch repair-deficient cancer.

The chain joins TRBV7-2 to TRBJ2-7; 8 bases align to TRBD2. Trimming cost V 6 bases and J 2 bases; bases outside gene matches: 6. Germline V lookup: CDR1 SGHTA, CDR2 FQGNSA. This CDR3 has 14 amino acids. The CDR3 nucleotides read TGTGCCAGCAGAGGGAGCGGGGGAACCTACGAGCAGTACTTC. This codes for CASRGSGGTYEQYF.

This chain connects TRBV10-3 to TRBJ2-7, with a possible D match to TRBD2 (5 bases). CDR1 ENHRY and CDR2 SYGVKD come from the germline V gene. The CDR3 has 17 residues. Trimming left V 3 bases short and J 0 bases short, with 18 bases between. Here the CDR3 reads CAISDAPGITTSYEQYF. CDR3 nucleotide sequence: TGTGCCATCAGTGATGCGCCGGGGATCACAACCTCCTACGAGCAGTACTTC.

The rearrangement uses TRBV6-5 and TRBJ1-2; 9 nucleotides match TRBD1. V gave up 5 bases and J gave up 5 bases; unmatched junction bases: 3. Looked up from germline, CDR1 is MNHEY and CDR2 is SVGAGI. There are 13 residues in the CDR3. This CDR3 reads CASSPTGGYGYTF. DNA of the CDR3: TGTGCCAGCAGTCCGACAGGGGGGTATGGCTACACCTTC.

This rearrangement joins TRBV9 to TRBJ1-4; no definite D call. The germline CDR1 and CDR2 sequences are SGDLS and YYNGEE. Trimming cost V 0 bases and J 7 bases, with 10 bases left between them. This CDR3 has 14 residues. CDR3 in amino acids: CASSVDHYGEKLFF. The DNA of the CDR3 is TGTGCCAGCAGCGTAGATCACTACGGTGAAAAACTGTTTTTT.

The V call is TRBV5-1, the J call TRBJ2-2; D possibly corresponds to TRBD1 (7 bases). The CDR3 runs to 18 residues. V dropped 4 bases and J dropped 5 bases, with 24 bases sitting between them. Germline V gene lookup returns CDR1 SGHRS and CDR2 YFSETQ. The CDR3 region has the DNA TGCGCCAGCAGCAACTTGGGAAGACAGGGAGGAGGGACCGGGGAGCTGTTTTTT. It is translated as CASSNLGRQGGGTGELFF.

V gene TRBV28 combines with J gene TRBJ2-4; D might be TRBD2 (6 bases). This CDR3 spans 12 amino acids. Trimming stripped 6 bases from V and 6 bases from J, with 9 bases between. Germline loops: CDR1 MDHEN, CDR2 SYDVKM. The CDR3 is CASSGGRNIQYF. The CDR3 DNA reads TGTGCCAGCAGCGGGGGAAGAAACATTCAGTACTTC. Filled out from reference TRBV28 and TRBJ2-4, the complete variable domain reads DVKVTQSSRYLVKRTGEKVFLECVQDMDHENMFWYRQDPGLGLRLIYFSYDVKMKEKGDIPEGYSVSREKKERFSLILESASTNQTSMYLCASSGGRNIQYFGAGTRLSVL.

This clone was counted once. The V and J genes are TRBV5-1 and TRBJ1-1; D call uncertain. With 4 bases removed from V and 0 bases from J, the gap between germline ends came to 10 bases. The CDR3 loop spans 14 amino acids. The germline CDR1 and CDR2 sequences are SGHRS and YFSETQ. CDR3 coding DNA: TGCGCCAGCAGCCTTTCCACACTGAACACTGAAGCTTTCTTT. Its translation is CASSLSTLNTEAFF.

The V gene is TRBV11-2, the J gene TRBJ2-2; TRBD1 or TRBD2 may be the D gene (6 bases each). This CDR3 comprises 17 residues. Germline V gene lookup returns CDR1 SGHAT and CDR2 FQNNGV. V was trimmed by 6 bases and J by 0 bases, leaving 17 bases between them. The CDR3: CASRGGTGTTNTGELFF. In DNA, the CDR3 is TGTGCCAGCAGGGGGGGCACCGGGACAACGAACACCGGGGAGCTGTTTTTT.

The chain couples TRBV5-1 to TRBJ1-2; TRBD1 aligns across 11 bases. Germline lookup yields CDR1 SGHRS and CDR2 YFSETQ. The CDR3 contains 15 residues. Germline trimming cut 4 bases from V and 6 bases from J; bases unmatched to any gene: 8. The CDR3 DNA reads as TGCGCCAGCAGCAGATGGACAGGGGGCTCTGATGGCTACACCTTC. Translating gives CASSRWTGGSDGYTF.

V usage is TRBV2 and J usage is TRBJ2-7, with 9 bases that match TRBD2. The CDR3 has 15 amino acids. The germline CDR1 and CDR2 sequences are SNHLY and FYNNEI. V dropped 2 bases and J dropped 5; count of bases not matched to a gene: 7. The CDR3, as DNA: TGTGCCAGCAGTGAAAGAGCGGGAGGATCGGACGAGCAGTACTTC. It codes for CASSERAGGSDEQYF.